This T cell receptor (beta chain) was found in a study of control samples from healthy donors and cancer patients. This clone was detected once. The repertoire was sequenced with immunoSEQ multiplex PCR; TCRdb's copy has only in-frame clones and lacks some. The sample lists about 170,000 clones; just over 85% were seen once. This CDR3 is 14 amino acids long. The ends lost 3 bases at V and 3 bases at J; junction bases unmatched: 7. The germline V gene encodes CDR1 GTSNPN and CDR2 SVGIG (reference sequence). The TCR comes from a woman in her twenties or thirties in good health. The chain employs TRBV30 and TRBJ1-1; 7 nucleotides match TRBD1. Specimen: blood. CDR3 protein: CAWRLGGLDTEAFF. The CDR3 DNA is TGTGCCTGGAGGTTAGGGGGCCTCGACACTGAAGCTTTCTTT.